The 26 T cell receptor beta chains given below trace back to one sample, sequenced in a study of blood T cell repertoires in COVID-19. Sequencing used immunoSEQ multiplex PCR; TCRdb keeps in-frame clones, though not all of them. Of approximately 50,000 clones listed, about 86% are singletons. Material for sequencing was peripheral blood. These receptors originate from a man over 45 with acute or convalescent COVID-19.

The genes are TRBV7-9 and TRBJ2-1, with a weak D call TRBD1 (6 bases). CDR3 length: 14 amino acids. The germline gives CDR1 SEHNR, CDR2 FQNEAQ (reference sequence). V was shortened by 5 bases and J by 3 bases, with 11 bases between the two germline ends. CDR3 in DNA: TGTGCCAGCAGCCCGACAGGCAGCTACAATGAGCAGTTCTTC. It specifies CASSPTGSYNEQFF.

The CDR3 region is CASSLVQRGTYGYTF. CDR3 in DNA: TGTGCCAGCAGCTTAGTCCAGAGGGGGACATATGGCTACACCTTC. The V gene is TRBV7-9, the J gene TRBJ1-2; D possibly corresponds to TRBD1 (6 bases). V shed 1 base and J shed 5 bases, with 14 bases lying between them. The CDR3 sequence is 15 residues long. Germline CDR1 and CDR2: SEHNR and FQNEAQ (reference sequence).

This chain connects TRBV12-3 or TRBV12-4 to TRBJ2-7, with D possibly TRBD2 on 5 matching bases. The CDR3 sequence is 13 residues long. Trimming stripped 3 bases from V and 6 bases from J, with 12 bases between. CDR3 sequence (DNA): TGTGCCAGCAGTTTCGGGGTCGGGGTCGAGCAGTACTTC. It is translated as CASSFGVGVEQYF.

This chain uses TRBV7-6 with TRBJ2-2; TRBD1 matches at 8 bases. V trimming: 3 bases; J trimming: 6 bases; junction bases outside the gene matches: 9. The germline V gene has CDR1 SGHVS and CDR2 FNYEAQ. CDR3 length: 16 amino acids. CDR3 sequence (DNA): TGTGCCAGCAGCTTCTTAGGACAGGGTGTCGCCGGGGAGCTGTTTTTT. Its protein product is CASSFLGQGVAGELFF.

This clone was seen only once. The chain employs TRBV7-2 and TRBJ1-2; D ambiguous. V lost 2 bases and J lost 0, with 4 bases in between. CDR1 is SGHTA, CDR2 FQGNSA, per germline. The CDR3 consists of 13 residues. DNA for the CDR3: TGTGCCAGCAGCTTACAGTCTAACTATGGCTACACCTTC. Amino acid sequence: CASSLQSNYGYTF.

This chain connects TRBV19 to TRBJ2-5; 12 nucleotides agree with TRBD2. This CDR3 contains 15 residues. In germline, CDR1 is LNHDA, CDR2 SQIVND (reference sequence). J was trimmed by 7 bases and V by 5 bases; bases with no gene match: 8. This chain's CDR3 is CASSGPGLAGGTQYF. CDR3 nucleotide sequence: TGTGCCAGTAGTGGGCCGGGACTAGCGGGCGGGACCCAGTACTTC.

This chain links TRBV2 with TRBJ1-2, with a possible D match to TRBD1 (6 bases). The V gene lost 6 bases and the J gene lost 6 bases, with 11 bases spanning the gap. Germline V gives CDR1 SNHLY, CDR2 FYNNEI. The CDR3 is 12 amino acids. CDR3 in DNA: TGTGCCAGCAGGGCAGGGGTTCATGGCTACACCTTC. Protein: CASRAGVHGYTF.

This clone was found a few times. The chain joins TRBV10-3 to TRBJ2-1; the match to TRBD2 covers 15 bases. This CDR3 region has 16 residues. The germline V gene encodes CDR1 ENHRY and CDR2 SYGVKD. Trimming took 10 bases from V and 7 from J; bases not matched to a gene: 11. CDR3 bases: TGTGCCACCAGCCCGGGACTAGCGGGAGGTGGAAATGAGCAGTTCTTC. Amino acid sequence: CATSPGLAGGGNEQFF.

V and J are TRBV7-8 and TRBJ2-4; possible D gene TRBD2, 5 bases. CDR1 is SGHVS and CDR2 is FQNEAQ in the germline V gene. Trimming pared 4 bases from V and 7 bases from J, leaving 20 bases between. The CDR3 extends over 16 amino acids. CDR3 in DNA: TGTGCCAGCAGCTCCTCCTCGGGGAAGGCCTTCAACATTCAGTACTTC. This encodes CASSSSSGKAFNIQYF.

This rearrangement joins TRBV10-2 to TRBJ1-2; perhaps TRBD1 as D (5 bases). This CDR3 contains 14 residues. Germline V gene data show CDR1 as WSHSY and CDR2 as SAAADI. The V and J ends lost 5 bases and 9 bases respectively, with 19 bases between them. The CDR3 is CASSPFGGAERYTF. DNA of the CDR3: TGCGCCAGCAGTCCCTTTGGTGGGGCGGAGCGCTACACCTTC.

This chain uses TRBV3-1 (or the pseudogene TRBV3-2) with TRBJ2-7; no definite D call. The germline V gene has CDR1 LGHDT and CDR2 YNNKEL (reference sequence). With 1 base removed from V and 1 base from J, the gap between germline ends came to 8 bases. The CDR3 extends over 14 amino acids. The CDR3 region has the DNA TGTGCCAGCAGCCAAGGTTCGGGTTCCTACGAGCAGTACTTC. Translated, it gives CASSQGSGSYEQYF.

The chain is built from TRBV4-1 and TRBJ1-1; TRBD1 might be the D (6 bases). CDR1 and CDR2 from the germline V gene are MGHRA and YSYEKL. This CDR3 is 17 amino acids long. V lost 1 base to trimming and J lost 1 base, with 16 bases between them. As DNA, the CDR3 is TGCGCCAGCAGCCAAGCGTTCAGGGCAGGGGCGAACACTGAAGCTTTCTTT. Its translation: CASSQAFRAGANTEAFF.

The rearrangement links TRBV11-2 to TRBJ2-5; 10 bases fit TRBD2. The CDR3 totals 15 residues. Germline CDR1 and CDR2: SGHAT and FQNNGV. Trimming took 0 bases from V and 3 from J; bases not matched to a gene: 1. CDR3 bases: TGTGCCAGCAGCTTAGAACTAGCGGGGAAAGAGACCCAGTACTTC. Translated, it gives CASSLELAGKETQYF.

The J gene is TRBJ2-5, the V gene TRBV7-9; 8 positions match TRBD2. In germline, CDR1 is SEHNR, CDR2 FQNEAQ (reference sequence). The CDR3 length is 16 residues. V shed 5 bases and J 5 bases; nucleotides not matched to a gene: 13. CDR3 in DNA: TGTGCCAGCAGCCCCAAATACGGGGGGGCCGTCGAGACCCAGTACTTC. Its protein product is CASSPKYGGAVETQYF.

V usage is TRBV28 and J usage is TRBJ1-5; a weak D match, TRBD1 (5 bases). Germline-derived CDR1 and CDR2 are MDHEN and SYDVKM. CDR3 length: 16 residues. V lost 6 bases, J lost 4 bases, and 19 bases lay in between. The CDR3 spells CASRSPLAGRNQPQHF. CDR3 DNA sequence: TGTGCCAGCAGGAGTCCACTCGCAGGGAGGAATCAGCCCCAGCATTTT.

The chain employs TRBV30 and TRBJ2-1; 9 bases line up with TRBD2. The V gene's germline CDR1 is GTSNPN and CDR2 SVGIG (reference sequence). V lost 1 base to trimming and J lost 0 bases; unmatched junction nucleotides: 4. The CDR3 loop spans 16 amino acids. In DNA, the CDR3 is TGTGCCTGGAGTGGGCTAGCGGGGAGCTCCTACAATGAGCAGTTCTTC. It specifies CAWSGLAGSSYNEQFF. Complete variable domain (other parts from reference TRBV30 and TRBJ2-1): SQTIHQWPATLVQPVGSPLSLECTVEGTSNPNLYWYRQAAGRGLQLLFYSVGIGQISSEVPQNLSASRPQDRQFILSSKKLLLSDSGFYLCAWSGLAGSSYNEQFFGPGTRLTVL.

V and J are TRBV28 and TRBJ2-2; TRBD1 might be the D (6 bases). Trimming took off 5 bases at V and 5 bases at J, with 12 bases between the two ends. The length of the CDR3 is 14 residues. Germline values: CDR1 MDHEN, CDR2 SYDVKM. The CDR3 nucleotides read TGTGCCAGCAGTCTTGATCAGGGGACCGGGGAGCTGTTTTTT. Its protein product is CASSLDQGTGELFF.

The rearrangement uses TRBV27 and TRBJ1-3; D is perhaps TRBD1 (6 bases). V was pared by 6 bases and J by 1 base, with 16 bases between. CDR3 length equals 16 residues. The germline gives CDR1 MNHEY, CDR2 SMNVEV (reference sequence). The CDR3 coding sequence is TGTGCCAGCAGCCCTTATGTGAGGGGGTCTGGAAACACCATATATTTT. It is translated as CASSPYVRGSGNTIYF.

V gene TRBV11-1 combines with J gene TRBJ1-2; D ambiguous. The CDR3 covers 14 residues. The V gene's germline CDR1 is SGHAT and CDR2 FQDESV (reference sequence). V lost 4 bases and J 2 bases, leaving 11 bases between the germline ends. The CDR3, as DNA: TGTGCCAGCAGCTCACATTACGGGAACTATGGCTACACCTTC. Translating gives CASSSHYGNYGYTF.

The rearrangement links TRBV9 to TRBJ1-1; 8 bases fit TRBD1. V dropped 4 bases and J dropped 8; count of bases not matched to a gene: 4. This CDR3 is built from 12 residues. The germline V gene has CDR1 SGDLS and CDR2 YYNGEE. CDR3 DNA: TGTGCCAGCAGCAAGGACAGGGCCGAAGCTTTCTTT. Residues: CASSKDRAEAFF.

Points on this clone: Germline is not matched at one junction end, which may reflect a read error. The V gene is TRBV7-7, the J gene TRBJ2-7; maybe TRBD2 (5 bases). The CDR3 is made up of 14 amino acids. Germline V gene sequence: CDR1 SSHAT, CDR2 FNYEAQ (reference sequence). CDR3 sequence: CASSFEYGTYEQYF. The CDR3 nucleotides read TGTGCTAGCAGCTTTGAGTACGGGACCTACGAGCAGTACTTC. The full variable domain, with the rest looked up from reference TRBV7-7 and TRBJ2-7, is GAGVSQSPRYKVTKRGQDVTLRCDPISSHATLYWYQQALGQGPEFLTYFNYEAQPDKSGLPSDRFSAERPEGSISTLTIQRTEQRDSAMYRCASSFEYGTYEQYFGPGTRLTVT.

The CDR3 bases are TGCGCCAGCAGCTATCCGGGACAGGTAGTCTACGAGCAGTACTTC. It codes for CASSYPGQVVYEQYF. The chain links TRBV5-1 to TRBJ2-7; TRBD1 matches at 8 bases. The CDR3 has 15 residues. The germline V gene has CDR1 SGHRS and CDR2 YFSETQ. J was trimmed by 3 bases and V by 3 bases; bases with no gene match: 8.

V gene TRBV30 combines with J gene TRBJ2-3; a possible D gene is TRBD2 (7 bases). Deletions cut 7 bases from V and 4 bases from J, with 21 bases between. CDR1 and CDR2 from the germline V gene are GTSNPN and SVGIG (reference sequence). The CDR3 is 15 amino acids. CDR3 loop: CASEHTGGKADTQYF. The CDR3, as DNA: TGTGCCTCAGAGCATACGGGGGGCAAAGCAGATACGCAGTATTTT.

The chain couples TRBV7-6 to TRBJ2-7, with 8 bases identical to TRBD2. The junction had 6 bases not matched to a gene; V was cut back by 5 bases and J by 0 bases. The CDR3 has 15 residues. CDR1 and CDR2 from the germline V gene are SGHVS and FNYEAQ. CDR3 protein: CASSQTLAVSYEQYF. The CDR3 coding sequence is TGTGCCAGCAGCCAGACACTAGCGGTCTCCTACGAGCAGTACTTC.

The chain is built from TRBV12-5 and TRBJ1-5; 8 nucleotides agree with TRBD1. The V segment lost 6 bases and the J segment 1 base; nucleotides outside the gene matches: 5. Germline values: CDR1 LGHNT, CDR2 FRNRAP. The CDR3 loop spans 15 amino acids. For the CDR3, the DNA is TGTGCTAGTGGCACGGACAGGGTGAGCAATCAGCCCCAGCATTTT. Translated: CASGTDRVSNQPQHF.

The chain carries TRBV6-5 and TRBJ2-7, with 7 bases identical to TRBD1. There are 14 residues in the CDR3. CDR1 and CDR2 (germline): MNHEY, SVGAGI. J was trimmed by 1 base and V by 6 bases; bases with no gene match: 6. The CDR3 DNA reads TGTGCCAGCAGCGAGGGGACAGTGTCCTACGAGCAGTACTTC. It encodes CASSEGTVSYEQYF.